The 18 T cell receptor beta chains below were found in one sample sequenced in a study of TIL therapy for anti-PD-1-resistant metastatic lung cancer. The immunoSEQ assay was v3. Measured with immunoSEQ multiplex PCR; TCRdb has only the in-frame clones, and not every one. The profile shows about 100,000 clones, around three fifths of them singletons. Time point defined: pre-treatment sample, taken before nivolumab and TIL therapy. The tumor samples were excised metastases, mostly pleural nodules or supraclavicular lymph nodes. The sample was tumor tissue, taken at baseline. The receptors here all came from a person between 25 and 79 years old with non-small cell lung cancer.

The rearrangement uses TRBV4-3 and TRBJ1-2, with 10 bases fitting TRBD1. The CDR3 is 17 amino acids. With V trimmed by 5 bases and J by 4 bases, 13 bases remained unmatched. From germline, CDR1 is LGHNA and CDR2 YSLEER. In DNA form, the CDR3 reads TGCGCCAGCAGCTATCCTCTGACAGGGGGCGCCTCCTATGGCTACACCTTC. It translates to CASSYPLTGGASYGYTF.

Here the CDR3 reads CAIRDTDGYGYTF. Here the CDR3 DNA reads TGTGCCATCAGGGACACCGACGGGTATGGCTACACCTTC. The V and J genes are TRBV10-3 and TRBJ1-2, with D possibly matching TRBD1 (5 bases). V shed 6 bases and J shed 5 bases, with 13 bases lying between them. Germline loops: CDR1 ENHRY, CDR2 SYGVKD. The CDR3 totals 13 residues.

The sample holds many counts of this clone. This chain links TRBV10-3 with TRBJ1-5; maybe TRBD1 (5 bases). The germline V gene has CDR1 ENHRY and CDR2 SYGVKD. Trimming cost V 5 bases and J 3 bases, with 8 bases left between them. The CDR3 runs to 13 residues. This CDR3 is CAISQGDNQPQHF. Here the CDR3 DNA reads TGTGCCATCAGTCAGGGTGACAATCAGCCCCAGCATTTT.

The rearrangement uses TRBV15 and TRBJ1-3; D is unclear. Trimming took 3 bases from V and 0 from J, leaving 9 bases between them. The CDR3 is made up of 15 amino acids. Germline V gene lookup returns CDR1 LNHNV and CDR2 YYDKDF (reference sequence). CDR3 sequence reads: CATSRGIDSGNTIYF. CDR3 DNA sequence: TGTGCCACCAGCAGGGGCATAGACTCTGGAAACACCATATATTTT.

This clone was seen a single time. The gene calls are TRBV7-8 and TRBJ2-2; a possible D gene is TRBD1 (5 bases). V was trimmed by 4 bases and J by 4 bases, leaving 13 bases between them. CDR1 and CDR2 (germline): SGHVS, FQNEAQ. The CDR3 sequence is 15 residues long. In DNA, the CDR3 is TGTGCCAGCAGCTCCAGGGCCTCGTCCACCGGGGAGCTGTTTTTT. Protein sequence: CASSSRASSTGELFF.

This chain uses TRBV7-3 with TRBJ2-5, with a possible D match to TRBD1 (6 bases). The CDR3 has 15 amino acids. The V gene's germline CDR1 is SGHTA and CDR2 FQGTGA. V was cut by 5 bases and J by 1 base, with 14 bases left in between. CDR3: CASSPAPGVQETQYF. The CDR3 nucleotides read TGTGCCAGCAGCCCCGCCCCAGGGGTCCAAGAGACCCAGTACTTC.

The chain uses TRBV19 and TRBJ1-5, with D tentatively TRBD1 (6 bases). The CDR3 has 13 residues. V lost 7 bases to trimming and J lost 9 bases, with 16 bases between them. CDR1 is LNHDA, CDR2 SQIVND, per germline (reference sequence). The CDR3 nucleotides read TGTGCCAGTAACCCGGGCAGGGGTGCGCCCCAGCATTTT. Its protein is CASNPGRGAPQHF. The full variable domain, with the rest looked up from reference TRBV19 and TRBJ1-5, is DGGITQSPKYLFRKEGQNVTLSCEQNLNHDAMYWYRQDPGQGLRLIYYSQIVNDFQKGDIAEGYSVSREKKESFPLTVTSAQKNPTAFYLCASNPGRGAPQHFGDGTRLSIL.

This chain links TRBV7-2 with TRBJ2-5; D assignment may be TRBD1 or TRBD2 (5 bases each). V was clipped by 3 bases and J by 5 bases, with 19 bases between them. CDR3 length: 16 residues. Germline values: CDR1 SGHTA, CDR2 FQGNSA. CDR3 region: CASSLGLARGLETQYF. Here the CDR3 DNA reads TGTGCCAGCAGCTTGGGGCTAGCTAGGGGATTGGAGACCCAGTACTTC. The variable domain in full, completed from reference TRBV7-2 and TRBJ2-5, reads GAGVSQSPSNKVTEKGKDVELRCDPISGHTALYWYRQSLGQGLEFLIYFQGNSAPDKSGLPSDRFSAERTGGSVSTLTIQRTQQEDSAVYLCASSLGLARGLETQYFGPGTRLLVL.

This chain joins TRBV15 and TRBJ2-2; the D is unclear. Germline CDR1 is LNHNV and CDR2 is YYDKDF (reference sequence). CDR3 size: 16 residues. The V end was cut by 0 bases, the J end by 4 bases, with 12 bases between. CDR3 coding DNA: TGTGCCACCAGCAGAGATGCGCCACGGACCACCGGGGAGCTGTTTTTT. The encoded protein is CATSRDAPRTTGELFF.

The gene calls are TRBV30 and TRBJ2-1; no clear D gene. Deletions cut 1 base from V and 8 bases from J, with 3 bases between. Germline V lookup: CDR1 GTSNPN, CDR2 SVGIG (reference sequence). The CDR3 totals 10 residues. CDR3 sequence reads: CAWSAYEQFF. As DNA, the CDR3 is TGTGCCTGGAGTGCTTATGAGCAGTTCTTC.

This clone has only one observation. This sequence joins TRBV30 and TRBJ2-1, with D tentatively TRBD2 (5 bases). Trimming took 3 bases from V and 5 from J, leaving 8 bases between them. Germline V lookup: CDR1 GTSNPN, CDR2 SVGIG (reference sequence). The CDR3 spans 12 residues. CDR3 amino acids: CAWRPGNNEQFF. For the CDR3, the DNA is TGTGCCTGGAGGCCGGGGAACAATGAGCAGTTCTTC.

The chain is built from TRBV2 and TRBJ2-2, with 7 bases fitting TRBD1. The CDR3 extends over 14 amino acids. Trimming removed 6 bases from V and 2 bases from J; junction bases left unmatched: 3. The germline V gene encodes CDR1 SNHLY and CDR2 FYNNEI. The CDR3: CASRGTVNTGELFF. CDR3 DNA sequence: TGTGCCAGCAGAGGGACAGTTAACACCGGGGAGCTGTTTTTT.

The rearrangement uses TRBV18 and TRBJ1-5, with D unclear. CDR3 length equals 13 residues. Trimming cost V 5 bases and J 6 bases, with 11 bases left between them. Germline CDR1 KGHSH, CDR2 LQKENI. Written as DNA, the CDR3 is TGTGCCAGCTCAAAGGACGCAGTTCAGCCCCAGCATTTT. This gives the protein CASSKDAVQPQHF.

This clone was observed a few times. The chain employs TRBV27 and TRBJ2-7; the match to TRBD2 covers 7 bases. Germline CDR1 and CDR2: MNHEY and SMNVEV (reference sequence). The CDR3 runs to 16 residues. Trimming removed 0 bases from V and 0 bases from J; junction bases left unmatched: 5. In DNA, the CDR3 is TGTGCCAGCAGTTTATCGTGGCGGGAGATCTCCTACGAGCAGTACTTC. Protein product: CASSLSWREISYEQYF.

The CDR3 region is CATSPSRKTQYF. CDR3 bases: TGTGCTACCTCCCCTAGTCGGAAGACCCAGTACTTC. The gene calls are TRBV6-5 and TRBJ2-5, with D unclear. The CDR3 is 12 residues long. CDR1 and CDR2 from the germline V gene are MNHEY and SVGAGI.

The V gene is TRBV4-1, the J gene TRBJ1-3, with a possible D match to TRBD1 (5 bases). CDR3 length: 17 amino acids. Germline V CDR1 and CDR2: MGHRA, YSYEKL. Trimming removed 5 bases at V and 0 bases at J, with 17 bases between. The CDR3 reads CASSSTAQANSGNTIYF. CDR3 sequence (DNA): TGCGCCAGCAGCTCAACGGCACAGGCAAACTCTGGAAACACCATATATTTT.

The V gene is TRBV7-2, the J gene TRBJ1-5; 7 nucleotides agree with TRBD1. Germline assignment: CDR1 SGHTA and CDR2 FQGNSA. The CDR3 contains 14 residues. V was pared by 5 bases and J by 3 bases, with 4 bases of the junction left unmatched. CDR3 bases: TGTGCCAGCAGCCCACAGGGGAACAATCAGCCCCAGCATTTT. Its protein is CASSPQGNNQPQHF.

The chain couples TRBV19 to TRBJ2-3; the D gene is possibly TRBD1 (6 bases). Germline V gives CDR1 LNHDA, CDR2 SQIVND (reference sequence). The CDR3 extends over 17 amino acids. V was clipped by 4 bases and J by 6 bases, with 23 bases between them. The CDR3 here is CASSTARRKQGRDTQYF. CDR3 bases: TGTGCCAGTAGTACCGCCCGAAGAAAACAGGGACGGGATACGCAGTATTTT.